Listed below are T cell receptor beta chains from one sample, sequenced in a study of lymphopenia after photon versus proton radiotherapy. Measured with immunoSEQ multiplex PCR; TCRdb has only the in-frame clones, and not every one. Of roughly 45,000 clones listed, 85% to 90% are singletons. The material sequenced was peripheral blood, taken from a patient treated with photon-based radiotherapy. These receptors came from a man aged 40-50 years with gastric cancer. The CDR3 runs from the conserved cysteine through the conserved F or W.

TRBV4-3	TRBJ1-2	CASSQRTDTNYGYTF
TRBV2	TRBJ1-3	CASIPDWDRALSGNTIYF
TRBV27	TRBJ1-1	CASSPWTGGDTEAFF
TRBV19	TRBJ1-2	CASSMTALGPYGYTF
TRBV19	TRBJ2-2	CALNSDDRETGELFF
TRBV7-9	TRBJ1-1	CASSLDGFVGYTEAFF
TRBV7-9	TRBJ1-4	CASSSPGQGTNEKLFF
TRBV11-3	TRBJ2-1	CASSLVGRGSYNEQFF
TRBV6-5	TRBJ1-1	CASRPPEGEAFF
TRBV19	TRBJ1-4	CASSLRDRDEKLFF
TRBV2	TRBJ1-6	CASRGFSPLHF
TRBV5-4	TRBJ1-4	CASSPGRYNEKLFF
TRBV7-8	TRBJ1-4	CASSATGTTNEKLFF
TRBV7-9	TRBJ2-1	CASSLVTGGPDEQFF
TRBV4-3	TRBJ2-2	CASSPLLSGELFF
TRBV28	TRBJ1-5	CASSSTGTFNQPQHF
TRBV19	TRBJ2-7	CATNQGGQVDEQYF
TRBV5-1	TRBJ1-6	CASSGRRGEGSPLHF
TRBV13	TRBJ1-3	CASSPRQGLRSGNTIYF
TRBV5-6	TRBJ2-7	CASSPGQWGYEQYF
TRBV7-2	TRBJ1-6	CASSSGTVKINSPLHF
TRBV2	TRBJ2-5	CASSEDTPQETQYF
TRBV10-3	TRBJ1-2	CAISESTEANYGYTF
TRBV7-9	TRBJ2-1	CASSPRRGGINEQFF
TRBV7-9	TRBJ1-2	CASSHSDRAYGYTF
TRBV11-2	TRBJ2-7	CASSPSYEQYF
TRBV4-2	TRBJ2-5	CASSQEGGAQETQYF
TRBV5-1	TRBJ2-7	CASSFSTDSYEQYF
TRBV5-6	TRBJ2-7	CASSSLILGSSYEQYF
TRBV27	TRBJ1-5	CASSFRLGTGAGNQPQHF
TRBV13	TRBJ2-1	CASSLVWSSYNEQFF
TRBV2	TRBJ1-5	CASRGQGAQPQHF
TRBV4-1	TRBJ2-2	CASRGSGELFF
TRBV19	TRBJ1-5	CASSIHGDSNQPQHF
TRBV5-1	TRBJ2-1	CASTASGDPDAEQFF
TRBV11-2	TRBJ1-2	CASSLEATGGYGYTF
TRBV20-1	TRBJ1-3	CSATGKATIYF
TRBV28	TRBJ1-4	CASNEGSTNEKLFF
TRBV9	TRBJ2-7	CASSASGRPYEQYF
TRBV6-5	TRBJ2-3	CASKAGSTDTQYF
TRBV19	TRBJ1-1	CASTRTGRGAEAFF
TRBV7-9	TRBJ2-1	CASSLGGTSGDYNEQFF
TRBV27	TRBJ1-2	CASSQGYNYGYTF
TRBV10-3	TRBJ1-4	CAISDSLNSNEKLFF
TRBV7-3	TRBJ1-5	CASSFRNVRRFNPNQPQHF
TRBV9	TRBJ2-5	CASSKRGGFETQYF
TRBV4-1	TRBJ1-1	CASSPRQILGNTEAFF
TRBV10-3	TRBJ1-1	CAINPGAGEAFF
TRBV27	TRBJ2-2	CASSLGGPIGELFF
TRBV5-1	TRBJ2-1	CASSLGGSSYNEQFF
TRBV5-4	TRBJ2-3	CASSLPPQGRTDTQYF
TRBV5-1	TRBJ2-3	CASSLRGVSTDTQYF
TRBV4-3	TRBJ2-5	CASSRDREETQYF